This T cell receptor beta chain appears in the sequencing data of a study of T cell clonotyping in hematopoietic cell transplantation. Study at large: Pretransplant recipient samples were taken after cytoreduction.

Study observations and caveats: CD4 and CD8 repertoire contributions could not be separated without sorting.

The CDR3 contains 14 residues. Germline loops: CDR1 SNHLY, CDR2 FYNNEI. V lost 5 bases and J 2 bases, leaving 13 bases between the germline ends. Regarding this clone: Its antigen is unidentified.

This sample's time point: recipient sample about 28 days before transplant, after cytoreduction. Generated by immunoSEQ multiplex PCR, the TCRdb table keeps only in-frame clones and is missing some. The data hold fewer than 100,000 clones, with roughly 95% observed a single time. V gene TRBV2 combines with J gene TRBJ2-7; no reliable D call. Sequencing used peripheral blood mononuclear cells, obtained before stem cell transplant. The clonotype comes from a woman between 45 and 65 years old with acute myeloid leukemia. Some clones in this sample may be carry-over from other donors' samples. The CDR3 nucleotides are TGTGCCAGCAGTTCGGCAATTCAGGCCTACGAGCAGTACTTC. Translation: CASSSAIQAYEQYF.